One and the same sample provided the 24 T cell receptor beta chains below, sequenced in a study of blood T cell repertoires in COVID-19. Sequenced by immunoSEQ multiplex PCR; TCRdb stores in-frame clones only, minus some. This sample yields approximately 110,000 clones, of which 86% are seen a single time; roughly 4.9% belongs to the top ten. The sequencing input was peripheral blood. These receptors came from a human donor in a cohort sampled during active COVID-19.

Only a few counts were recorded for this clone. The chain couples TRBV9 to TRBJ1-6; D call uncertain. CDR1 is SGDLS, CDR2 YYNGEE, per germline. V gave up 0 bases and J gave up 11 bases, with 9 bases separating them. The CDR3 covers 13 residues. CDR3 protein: CASSVGESTPLHF. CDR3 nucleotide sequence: TGTGCCAGCAGCGTAGGAGAATCGACACCCCTCCACTTT.

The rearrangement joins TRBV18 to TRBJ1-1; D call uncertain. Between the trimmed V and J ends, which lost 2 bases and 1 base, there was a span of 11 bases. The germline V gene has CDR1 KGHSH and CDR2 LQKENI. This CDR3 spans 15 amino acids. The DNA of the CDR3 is TGTGCCAGCTCACCATCCCTCGACAAGAACACTGAAGCTTTCTTT. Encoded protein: CASSPSLDKNTEAFF.

The CDR3 loop reads CASSLTSMGSGELFF. Written as DNA, the CDR3 is TGCGCCAGCAGCTTGACTAGTATGGGGTCCGGGGAGCTGTTTTTT. The chain is built from TRBV5-1 and TRBJ2-2, with D tentatively TRBD2 (5 bases). From germline, CDR1 is SGHRS and CDR2 YFSETQ. The CDR3 has 15 residues. V was trimmed by 1 base and J by 6 bases, leaving 13 bases between them.

The CDR3 sequence is CASSLDGTARNTEAFF. CDR3 DNA sequence: TGTGCCAGCAGCTTAGACGGGACAGCAAGGAACACTGAAGCTTTCTTT. This chain links TRBV11-3 with TRBJ1-1, with 7 positions matching TRBD1. Germline assignment: CDR1 SGHNT and CDR2 YENEEA. CDR3 length: 16 amino acids. V gave up 0 bases and J gave up 1 base; unmatched junction bases: 5.

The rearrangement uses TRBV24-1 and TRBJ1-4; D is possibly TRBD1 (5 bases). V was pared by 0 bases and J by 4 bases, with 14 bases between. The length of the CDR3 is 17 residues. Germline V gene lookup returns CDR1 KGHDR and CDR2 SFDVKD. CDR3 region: CATSDLMPGTVNEKLFF. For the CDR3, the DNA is TGTGCCACCAGTGATTTGATGCCTGGGACTGTTAATGAAAAACTGTTTTTT.

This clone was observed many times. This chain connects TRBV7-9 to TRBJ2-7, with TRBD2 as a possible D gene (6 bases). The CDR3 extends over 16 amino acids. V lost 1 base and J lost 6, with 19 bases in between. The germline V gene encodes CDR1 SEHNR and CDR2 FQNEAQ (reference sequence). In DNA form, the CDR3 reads TGTGCCAGCAGCTTAGGTTCGGCCCAAGCGGGTCGCGAGCAGTACTTC. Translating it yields CASSLGSAQAGREQYF.

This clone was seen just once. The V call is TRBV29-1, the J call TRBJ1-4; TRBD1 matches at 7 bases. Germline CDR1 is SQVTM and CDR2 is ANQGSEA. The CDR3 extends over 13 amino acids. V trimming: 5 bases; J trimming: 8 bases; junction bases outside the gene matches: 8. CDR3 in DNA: TGCAGCGTTACTAGACAGGGAAGCGAAAAACTGTTTTTT. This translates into CSVTRQGSEKLFF.

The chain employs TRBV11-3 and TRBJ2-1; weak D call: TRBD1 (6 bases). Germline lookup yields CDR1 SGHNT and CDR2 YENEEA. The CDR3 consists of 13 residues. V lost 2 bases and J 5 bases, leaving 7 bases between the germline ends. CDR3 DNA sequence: TGTGCCAGCAGCTTATGGGACAACAATGAGCAGTTCTTC. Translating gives CASSLWDNNEQFF.

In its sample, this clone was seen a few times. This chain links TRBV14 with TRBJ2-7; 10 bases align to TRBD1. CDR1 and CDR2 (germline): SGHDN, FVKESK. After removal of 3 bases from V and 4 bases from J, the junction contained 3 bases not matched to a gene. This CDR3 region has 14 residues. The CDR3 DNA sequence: TGTGCCAGCAGCCAGCTGGGACAGGGGTACGAGCAGTACTTC. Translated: CASSQLGQGYEQYF.

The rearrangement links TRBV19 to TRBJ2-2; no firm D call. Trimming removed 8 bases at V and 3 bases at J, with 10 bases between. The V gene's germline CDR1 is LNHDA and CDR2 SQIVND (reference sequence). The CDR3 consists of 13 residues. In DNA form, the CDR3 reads TGTGCCAGTGCTAGTCCCTACACCGGGGAGCTGTTTTTT. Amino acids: CASASPYTGELFF.

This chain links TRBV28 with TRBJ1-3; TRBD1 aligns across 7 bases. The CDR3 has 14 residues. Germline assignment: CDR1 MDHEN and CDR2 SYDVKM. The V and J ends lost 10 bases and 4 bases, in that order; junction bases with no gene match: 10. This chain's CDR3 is CAIRQGLNGNTIYF. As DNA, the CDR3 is TGTGCCATCAGACAGGGTCTTAACGGAAACACCATATATTTT.

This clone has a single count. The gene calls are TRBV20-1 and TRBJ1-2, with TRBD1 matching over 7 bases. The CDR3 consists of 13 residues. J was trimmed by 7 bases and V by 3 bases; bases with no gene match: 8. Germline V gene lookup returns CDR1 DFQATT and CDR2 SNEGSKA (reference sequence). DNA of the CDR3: TGCAGTGCTAGTATGACAGGGACGGGTGGCTACACCTTC. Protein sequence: CSASMTGTGGYTF.

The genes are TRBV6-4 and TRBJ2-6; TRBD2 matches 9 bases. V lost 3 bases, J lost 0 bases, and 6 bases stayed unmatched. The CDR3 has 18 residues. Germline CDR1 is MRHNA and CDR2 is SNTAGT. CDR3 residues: CASSEGAGGSSGANVLTF. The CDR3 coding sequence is TGTGCCAGCAGTGAGGGAGCGGGAGGTTCCTCTGGGGCCAACGTCCTGACTTTC.

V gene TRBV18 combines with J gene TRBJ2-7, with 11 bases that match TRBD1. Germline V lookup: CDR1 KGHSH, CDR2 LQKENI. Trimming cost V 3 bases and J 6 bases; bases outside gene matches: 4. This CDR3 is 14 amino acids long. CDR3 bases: TGTGCCAGCTCACCGGAAGGACAGGGGGCCGAGCAGTACTTC. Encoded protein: CASSPEGQGAEQYF.

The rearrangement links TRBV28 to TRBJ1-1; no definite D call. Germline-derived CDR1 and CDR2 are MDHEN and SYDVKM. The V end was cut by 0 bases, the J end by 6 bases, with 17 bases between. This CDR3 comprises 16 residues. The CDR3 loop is CASSLWDLAGRAEAFF. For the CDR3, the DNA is TGTGCCAGCAGTTTATGGGACCTGGCCGGGAGAGCTGAAGCTTTCTTT.

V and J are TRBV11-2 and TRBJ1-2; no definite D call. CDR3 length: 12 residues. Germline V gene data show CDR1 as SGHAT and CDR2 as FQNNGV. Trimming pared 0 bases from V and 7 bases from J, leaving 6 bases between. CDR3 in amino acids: CASSLEPGGYTF. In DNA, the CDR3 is TGTGCCAGCAGCTTAGAACCGGGTGGCTACACCTTC.

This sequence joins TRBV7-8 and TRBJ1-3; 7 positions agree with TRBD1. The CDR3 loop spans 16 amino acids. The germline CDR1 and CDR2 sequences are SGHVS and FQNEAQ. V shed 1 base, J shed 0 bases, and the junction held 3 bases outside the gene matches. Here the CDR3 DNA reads TGTGCCAGCAGCTTAGGGACAGGCAGCTCTGGAAACACCATATATTTT. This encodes CASSLGTGSSGNTIYF.

The CDR3 DNA reads as TGTGCCAGTAGTAGAGGGGCAATGACAGGGGGTTACAATCAGCCCCAGCATTTT. It encodes CASSRGAMTGGYNQPQHF. V gene TRBV19 combines with J gene TRBJ1-5, with 9 bases matching TRBD1. V was clipped by 4 bases and J by 3 bases; unmatched bases: 13. The germline gives CDR1 LNHDA, CDR2 SQIVND (reference sequence). The CDR3 totals 18 residues.

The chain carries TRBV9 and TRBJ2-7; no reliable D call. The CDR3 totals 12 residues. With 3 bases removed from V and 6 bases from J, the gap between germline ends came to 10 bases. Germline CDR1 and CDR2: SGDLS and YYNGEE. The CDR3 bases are TGTGCCAGCAGCGGTAGCCGCGGCGAGCAGTACTTC. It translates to CASSGSRGEQYF. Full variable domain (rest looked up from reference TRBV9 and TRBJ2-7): DSGVTQTPKHLITATGQRVTLRCSPRSGDLSVYWYQQSLDQGLQFLIQYYNGEERAKGNILERFSAQQFPDLHSELNLSSLELGDSALYFCASSGSRGEQYFGPGTRLTVT.

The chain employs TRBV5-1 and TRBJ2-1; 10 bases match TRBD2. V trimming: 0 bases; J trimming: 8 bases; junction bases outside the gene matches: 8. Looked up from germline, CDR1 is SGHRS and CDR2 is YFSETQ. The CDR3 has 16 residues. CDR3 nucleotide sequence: TGCGCCAGCAGCTTGGGTCTAGCGGGAGTAAAGGATGAGCAGTTCTTC. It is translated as CASSLGLAGVKDEQFF.

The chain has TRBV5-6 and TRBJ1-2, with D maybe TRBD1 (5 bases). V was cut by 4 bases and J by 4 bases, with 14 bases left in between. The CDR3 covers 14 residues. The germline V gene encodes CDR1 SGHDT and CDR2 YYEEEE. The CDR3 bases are TGTGCCAGCAGCCCAGGGAGGGGCTTCTATGGCTACACCTTC. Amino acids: CASSPGRGFYGYTF. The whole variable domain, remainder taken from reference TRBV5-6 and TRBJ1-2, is DAGVTQSPTHLIKTRGQQVTLRCSPKSGHDTVSWYQQALGQGPQFIFQYYEEEERQRGNFPDRFSGHQFPNYSSELNVNALLLGDSALYLCASSPGRGFYGYTFGSGTRLTVV.

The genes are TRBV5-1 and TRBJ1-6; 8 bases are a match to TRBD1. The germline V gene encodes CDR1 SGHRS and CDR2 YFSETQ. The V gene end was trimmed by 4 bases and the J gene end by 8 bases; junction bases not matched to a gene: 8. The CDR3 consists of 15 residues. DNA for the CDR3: TGCGCCAGCAGCCCCCTGACAGGGGTGGATTCACCCCTCCACTTT. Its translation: CASSPLTGVDSPLHF.

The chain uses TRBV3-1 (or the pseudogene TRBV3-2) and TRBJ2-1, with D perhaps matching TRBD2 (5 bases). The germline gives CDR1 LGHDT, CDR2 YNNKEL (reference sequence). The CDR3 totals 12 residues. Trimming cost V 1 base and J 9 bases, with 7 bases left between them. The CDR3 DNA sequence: TGTGCCAGCAGCCAAGGAGGGATTGAGCAGTTCTTC. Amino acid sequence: CASSQGGIEQFF.

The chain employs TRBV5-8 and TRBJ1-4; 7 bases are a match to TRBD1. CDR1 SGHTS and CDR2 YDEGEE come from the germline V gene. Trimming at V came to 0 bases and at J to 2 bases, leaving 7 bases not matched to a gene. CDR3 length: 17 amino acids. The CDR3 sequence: CASSLGTGAPTNEKLFF. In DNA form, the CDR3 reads TGTGCCAGCAGCTTGGGCACAGGGGCCCCCACTAATGAAAAACTGTTTTTT.